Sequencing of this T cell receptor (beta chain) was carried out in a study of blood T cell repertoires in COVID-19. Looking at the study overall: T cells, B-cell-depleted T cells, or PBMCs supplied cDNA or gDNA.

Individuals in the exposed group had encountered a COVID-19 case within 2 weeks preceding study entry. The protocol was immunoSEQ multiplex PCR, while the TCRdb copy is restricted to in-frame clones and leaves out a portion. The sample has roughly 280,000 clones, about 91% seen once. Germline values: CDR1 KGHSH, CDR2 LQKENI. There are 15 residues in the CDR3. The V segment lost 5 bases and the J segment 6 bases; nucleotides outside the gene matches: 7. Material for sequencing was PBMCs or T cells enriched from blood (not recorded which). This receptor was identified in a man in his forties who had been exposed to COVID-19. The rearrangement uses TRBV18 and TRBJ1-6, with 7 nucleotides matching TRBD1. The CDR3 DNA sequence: TGTGCCAGCTCAGACTACCGGGACAGTAATTCACCCCTCCACTTT. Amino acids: CASSDYRDSNSPLHF.